One sample yielded the 25 T cell receptor beta chains listed below, sequenced in a study of blood T cells in healthy people across ages. Primers used in a second PCR of about 6 to 11 cycles were a sample-barcoded 5' primer and a J-beta primer mix. TCRdb passed the 5' RACE reads through MiXCR, listing each CDR3 protein once. The data show about 400,000 distinct CDR3 sequences, 45% to 65% seen once. The sequencing sample was made of blood. These TCRs come from a man in his 60s in good health.

This clonotype has a handful of counts. The CDR3 is CAISEAGASDTQYF. CDR3 DNA sequence: TGTGCCATCAGTGAGGCGGGAGCTTCAGATACGCAGTATTTT. J is TRBJ2-3 and V is TRBV10-3; 7 bases match TRBD2. The CDR3 is 14 residues long. Germline CDR1 ENHRY, CDR2 SYGVKD. V shed 2 bases and J 4 bases; nucleotides not matched to a gene: 3.

This clonotype has a handful of counts. This chain uses TRBV20-1 with TRBJ2-3; TRBD2 matches at 8 bases. Germline V gene sequence: CDR1 DFQATT, CDR2 SNEGSKA (reference sequence). V shed 1 base, J shed 2 bases, and the junction held 5 bases outside the gene matches. The length of the CDR3 is 15 residues. The CDR3 sequence is CSARVTSGFTDTQYF. The CDR3 nucleotides are TGCAGTGCTAGAGTTACTAGCGGATTCACAGATACGCAGTATTTT.

The chain couples TRBV7-3 to TRBJ2-1, with D possibly being TRBD2 (5 bases). CDR3 length: 17 amino acids. Germline loops: CDR1 SGHTA, CDR2 FQGTGA. V dropped 1 base and J dropped 3 bases, with 16 bases sitting between them. CDR3 DNA sequence: TGTGCCAGCAGCTTAAGGGAGCGGTCGACCCGCTACAATGAGCAGTTCTTC. Protein product: CASSLRERSTRYNEQFF.

The V call is TRBV6-5, the J call TRBJ1-5; D unclear. CDR1 and CDR2 (germline): MNHEY, SVGAGI. Between the trimmed V and J ends, which lost 7 bases and 4 bases, there was a span of 11 bases. The CDR3 length is 13 residues. CDR3 loop: CASTEGSNQPQHF. The CDR3 nucleotides are TGTGCCAGCACGGAGGGTTCGAATCAGCCCCAGCATTTT.

This clonotype was seen more than once but under ten times. The chain links TRBV20-1 to TRBJ1-1, with a weak D call TRBD1 (5 bases). The CDR3 runs 14 residues. V lost 6 bases to trimming and J lost 5 bases, with 19 bases between them. The germline CDR1 and CDR2 sequences are DFQATT and SNEGSKA (reference sequence). For the CDR3, the DNA is TGCAGTGCCACCATCGGGGGACTAGGGACTGAAGCTTTCTTT. Protein sequence: CSATIGGLGTEAFF.

This chain links TRBV5-1 with TRBJ2-1; the D gene is possibly TRBD2 (5 bases). The CDR3 runs 12 residues. Trimming pared 5 bases from V and 8 bases from J, leaving 11 bases between. CDR1 and CDR2 from the germline V gene are SGHRS and YFSETQ. The CDR3 sequence: CASSRGSDEQFF. The CDR3 bases are TGCGCCAGCAGTCGTGGTAGCGATGAGCAGTTCTTC.

This clonotype has at least ten counts. The genes are TRBV7-2 and TRBJ2-5; 7 bases match TRBD2. V was pared by 6 bases and J by 4 bases, with 8 bases of the junction left unmatched. Germline CDR1 SGHTA, CDR2 FQGNSA. CDR3 size: 14 residues. The CDR3, as DNA: TGTGCCAGCAGTCCGAGCGGGAACGGAGAGACCCAGTACTTC. It encodes CASSPSGNGETQYF. Variable domain in full (rest from reference TRBV7-2 and TRBJ2-5): GAGVSQSPSNKVTEKGKDVELRCDPISGHTALYWYRQSLGQGLEFLIYFQGNSAPDKSGLPSDRFSAERTGGSVSTLTIQRTQQEDSAVYLCASSPSGNGETQYFGPGTRLLVL.

This chain joins TRBV20-1 and TRBJ2-5; a possible D gene is TRBD2 (6 bases). This CDR3 is built from 13 residues. CDR1 is DFQATT and CDR2 is SNEGSKA in the germline V gene (reference sequence). CDR3 bases: TGCAGCACTCCCAGGAGGGGCGCGGAGACCCAGTACTTC. This sequence encodes CSTPRRGAETQYF.

The chain has TRBV3-1 and TRBJ2-5; 11 nucleotides agree with TRBD1. The assigned J gene may be wrong: the sequence end matches TRBJ2-7 better. The CDR3 extends over 15 amino acids. The germline V gene encodes CDR1 LGHDT and CDR2 YNNKEL (reference sequence). The DNA for the CDR3 is TGTGCCAGCAGCCAATATAGGACAGGGGGCGACGAGCAGTACTTC. It codes for CASSQYRTGGDEQYF.

This clonotype has at least ten counts. The J gene is TRBJ2-5, the V gene TRBV7-2, with D unresolved. The CDR3 spans 15 residues. V lost 4 bases and J lost 1, with 13 bases in between. Looked up from germline, CDR1 is SGHTA and CDR2 is FQGNSA. The CDR3 bases are TGTGCCAGCAGCTCCGGACGAATCCTCCAAGAGACCCAGTACTTC. Protein product: CASSSGRILQETQYF.

J is TRBJ2-7 and V is TRBV21-1. TRBV21-1 is a pseudogene locus. The CDR3 has 14 residues. This CDR3 is CASSKAIILYEQYF. Written as DNA, the CDR3 is TGTGCCAGCAGCAAAGCTATAATCCTCTACGAGCAGTACTTC.

This clonotype was observed a handful of times. V and J are TRBV25-1 and TRBJ1-2; D not resolved. Trimming stripped 6 bases from V and 8 bases from J, with 13 bases between. Germline V gene sequence: CDR1 MGHDK, CDR2 SYGVNS. This CDR3 has 12 residues. CDR3 DNA sequence: TGTGCCAGCAGGGAACTGCCGGGAGGCTACACCTTC. Translation gives CASRELPGGYTF.

This chain joins TRBV5-1 and TRBJ2-5; TRBD2 is a possible D gene (6 bases). The J call may be in error: the DNA end matches TRBJ2-7 better. CDR1 and CDR2 from the germline V gene are SGHRS and YFSETQ. The length of the CDR3 is 15 residues. CDR3 residues: CASSRGSSETYEQYF. The CDR3 DNA reads as TGCGCCAGCAGCCGCGGATCTAGCGAGACCTACGAGCAGTACTTC.

This clonotype has just a few counts. The chain combines TRBV12-3 or TRBV12-4 with TRBJ2-7; 7 nucleotides agree with TRBD1. Germline trimming cut 7 bases from V and 5 bases from J; bases unmatched to any gene: 11. This CDR3 has 14 residues. This chain's CDR3 is CASTLGIGGDEQYF. CDR3 bases: TGTGCCAGCACCCTAGGTATAGGGGGCGACGAGCAGTACTTC.

This rearrangement joins TRBV3-1 to TRBJ2-5; 7 bases line up with TRBD2. Unmatched junction bases numbered 4, after V lost 4 bases and J lost 5 bases. Germline lookup yields CDR1 LGHDT and CDR2 YNNKEL (reference sequence). The CDR3 runs to 13 residues. The CDR3 bases are TGTGCCAGCAGCCTGCGGGAGTACGAGACCCAGTACTTC. Amino acids: CASSLREYETQYF.

This clonotype came up a few times. J is TRBJ2-1 and V is TRBV29-1; 10 bases line up with TRBD1. The CDR3 consists of 15 residues. With 4 bases clipped from V and 5 bases from J, the junction kept 8 bases outside the gene matches. Germline V gene data show CDR1 as SQVTM and CDR2 as ANQGSEA. This chain's CDR3 is CSVVPGTGVNNEQFF. As DNA, the CDR3 is TGCAGCGTTGTACCCGGGACAGGGGTTAACAATGAGCAGTTCTTC.

This clonotype was counted once. The chain has TRBV12-3 or TRBV12-4 and TRBJ1-2; weak D call: TRBD1 (6 bases). V dropped 2 bases and J dropped 8 bases, with 12 bases sitting between them. The length of the CDR3 is 13 residues. In nucleotides, the CDR3 is TGTGCCAGCAGTTTAATACAGGGTGGGGGCTACACCTTC. Residues: CASSLIQGGGYTF.

The chain is built from TRBV6-1 and TRBJ2-1, with D hard to call. CDR1 is MNHNS and CDR2 is SASEGT in the germline V gene. The CDR3 is made up of 14 amino acids. V lost 5 bases, J lost 6 bases, and 14 bases lay in between. In nucleotides, the CDR3 is TGTGCCAGCAGTCTGGGCTTAATTGCCAATGAGCAGTTCTTC. Residues: CASSLGLIANEQFF.

This clonotype has only a few counts. DNA for the CDR3: TGTGCCAGCACTAAAGGGGGCGGCTACACCTTC. Its protein product is CASTKGGGYTF. The chain employs TRBV2 and TRBJ1-2; 7 bases line up with TRBD1. V lost 7 bases to trimming and J lost 8 bases; unmatched junction nucleotides: 4. CDR3 length: 11 amino acids. The germline V gene encodes CDR1 SNHLY and CDR2 FYNNEI.

In this sample, this clonotype turned up a few times. The gene calls are TRBV11-2 and TRBJ2-5; TRBD1 aligns across 10 bases. Per germline, CDR1 SGHAT and CDR2 FQNNGV. After removal of 1 base from V and 5 bases from J, the junction contained 13 bases not matched to a gene. The CDR3 length is 18 residues. CDR3 residues: CASSLGLPRDRGWETQYF. Written as DNA, the CDR3 is TGTGCCAGCAGCTTAGGGCTCCCCCGGGACAGGGGCTGGGAGACCCAGTACTTC.

This rearrangement joins TRBV5-4 to TRBJ2-4; 7 nucleotides line up with TRBD1. CDR3 length equals 16 residues. J was trimmed by 0 bases and V by 4 bases; bases with no gene match: 7. Germline CDR1 SGHNT, CDR2 YYREEE (reference sequence). The CDR3 here is CASSPGTEIAKNIQYF. Written as DNA, the CDR3 is TGTGCCAGCAGCCCCGGGACAGAGATAGCCAAAAACATTCAGTACTTC.

The chain employs TRBV20-1 and TRBJ2-1; 11 bases fit TRBD1. The J segment lost 5 bases and the V segment lost 5 bases, leaving 8 bases of the junction unmatched. CDR3 length: 15 residues. The V gene's germline CDR1 is DFQATT and CDR2 SNEGSKA (reference sequence). The CDR3 region has the DNA TGCAGTGCTGAATCCGGGACAGGGGGGGACAATGAGCAGTTCTTC. Its translation: CSAESGTGGDNEQFF.

This chain joins TRBV6-1 and TRBJ2-2; TRBD1 or TRBD2 may be the D gene (5 bases each). This CDR3 contains 15 residues. The V end was cut by 2 bases, the J end by 10 bases, with 17 bases between. The germline gives CDR1 MNHNS, CDR2 SASEGT. The CDR3 DNA follows: TGTGCCAGCAGTGAACGGCCAGGGAGAGGTTTGGAGCTGTTTTTT. This sequence encodes CASSERPGRGLELFF.

The rearrangement links TRBV28 to TRBJ2-7; D is possibly TRBD2 (6 bases). V gave up 5 bases and J gave up 0 bases, with 17 bases separating them. The CDR3 is 16 amino acids. The germline CDR1 and CDR2 sequences are MDHEN and SYDVKM. The CDR3 DNA sequence: TGTGCCAGCAGTGGCCAACAGGAGGGAAGCTCCTACGAGCAGTACTTC. Amino acids: CASSGQQEGSSYEQYF.

CDR3 DNA sequence: TGTGCCAGCAGCCCAGCGGGGGTAGATACGCAGTATTTT. It specifies CASSPAGVDTQYF. The chain carries TRBV7-2 and TRBJ2-3, with 8 bases fitting TRBD2. Trimming removed 5 bases from V and 5 bases from J; junction bases left unmatched: 3. The CDR3 contains 13 residues. Germline CDR1 is SGHTA and CDR2 is FQGNSA.